Reported below is one TCR beta chain. The data belong to a study of glioma-infiltrating T cells after dendritic cell vaccination. Study-level background: The vaccine used monocyte-derived dendritic cells pulsed overnight with autologous tumor lysate.

The CDR3 length is 14 residues. CDR1 and CDR2 (germline): ENHRY, SYGVKD. V lost 6 bases, J lost 8 bases, and 19 bases lay in between. Time point of the sample: after dendritic cell vaccination, including at tumor progression/relapse. Selection required adequate fresh-frozen tumor tissue plus more than two years' survival data. Blood PBMC samples: pre-vaccination, two weeks post third vaccination, and at tumor progression. Input was around 1.9 ug genomic DNA, or all available if less. TCRdb's table, derived via immunoSEQ multiplex PCR, lists solely in-frame clones and lacks some. The profile shows around 10,000 clones, roughly 86% of them singletons.

The sequence came from a human donor with glioblastoma. The source material was blood, sampled after dendritic cell vaccination. This chain joins TRBV10-3 and TRBJ1-2; D is possibly TRBD1 (5 bases). The CDR3 bases are TGTGCCATCAGGGCAGGGACGGGGGGAGAGGGCTACACCTTC. Translation: CAIRAGTGGEGYTF.